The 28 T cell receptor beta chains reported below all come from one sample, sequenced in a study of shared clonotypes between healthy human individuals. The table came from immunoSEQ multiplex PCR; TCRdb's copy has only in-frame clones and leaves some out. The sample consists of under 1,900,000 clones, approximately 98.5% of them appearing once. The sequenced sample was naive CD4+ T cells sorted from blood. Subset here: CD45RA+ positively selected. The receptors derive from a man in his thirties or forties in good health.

CDR3 sequence (DNA): TGTGCCAGCAACAAACCGGGCGGGGAGCTGTTTTTT. This codes for CASNKPGGELFF. The chain carries TRBV11-3 and TRBJ2-2; D gene ambiguous. Germline CDR1 SGHNT, CDR2 YENEEA. Between the trimmed V and J ends, which lost 7 bases and 7 bases, there was a span of 10 bases. This CDR3 is built from 12 residues.

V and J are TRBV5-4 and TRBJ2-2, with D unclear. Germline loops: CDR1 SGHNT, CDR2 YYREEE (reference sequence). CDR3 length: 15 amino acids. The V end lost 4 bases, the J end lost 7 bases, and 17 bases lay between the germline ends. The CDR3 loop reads CASSNGLQIGGELFF. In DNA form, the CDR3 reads TGTGCCAGCAGCAACGGGTTACAGATCGGCGGGGAGCTGTTTTTT.

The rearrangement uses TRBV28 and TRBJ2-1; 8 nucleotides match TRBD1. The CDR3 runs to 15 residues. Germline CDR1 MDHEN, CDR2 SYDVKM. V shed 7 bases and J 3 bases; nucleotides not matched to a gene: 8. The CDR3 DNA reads TGTGCCAGCACCGGGACAGGCGGGGTCTACAATGAGCAGTTCTTC. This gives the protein CASTGTGGVYNEQFF.

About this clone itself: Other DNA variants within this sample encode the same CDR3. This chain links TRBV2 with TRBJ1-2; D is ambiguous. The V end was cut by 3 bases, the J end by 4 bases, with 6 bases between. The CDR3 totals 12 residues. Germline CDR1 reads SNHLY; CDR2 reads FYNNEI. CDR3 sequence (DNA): TGTGCCAGCAGTGAGGGGAGCTATGGCTACACCTTC. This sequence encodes CASSEGSYGYTF. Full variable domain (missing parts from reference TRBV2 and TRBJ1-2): EPEVTQTPSHQVTQMGQEVILRCVPISNHLYFYWYRQILGQKVEFLVSFYNNEISEKSEIFDDQFSVERPDGSNFTLKIRSTKLEDSAMYFCASSEGSYGYTFGSGTRLTVV.

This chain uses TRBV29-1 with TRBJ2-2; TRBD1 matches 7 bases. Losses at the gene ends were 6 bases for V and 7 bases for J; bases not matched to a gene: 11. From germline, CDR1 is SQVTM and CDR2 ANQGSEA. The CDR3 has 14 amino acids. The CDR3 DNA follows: TGCAGCGTGGACCGACAGGGTGGTTTCGGGGAGCTGTTTTTT. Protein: CSVDRQGGFGELFF.

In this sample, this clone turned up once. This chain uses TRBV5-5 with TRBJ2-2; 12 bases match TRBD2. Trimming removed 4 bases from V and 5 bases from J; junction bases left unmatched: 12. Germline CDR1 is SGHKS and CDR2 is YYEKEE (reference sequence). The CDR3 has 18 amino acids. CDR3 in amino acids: CASSRHDLAGGLTGELFF. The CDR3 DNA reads TGTGCCAGCAGCCGCCACGACCTAGCGGGAGGGCTAACCGGGGAGCTGTTTTTT.

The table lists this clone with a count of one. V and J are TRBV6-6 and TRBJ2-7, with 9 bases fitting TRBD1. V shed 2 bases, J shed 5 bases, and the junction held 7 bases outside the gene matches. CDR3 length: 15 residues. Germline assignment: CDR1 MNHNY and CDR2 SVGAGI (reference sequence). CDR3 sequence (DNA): TGTGCCAGCAGTTACGGACAGGGGTTGCGGAACGAGCAGTACTTC. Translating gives CASSYGQGLRNEQYF.

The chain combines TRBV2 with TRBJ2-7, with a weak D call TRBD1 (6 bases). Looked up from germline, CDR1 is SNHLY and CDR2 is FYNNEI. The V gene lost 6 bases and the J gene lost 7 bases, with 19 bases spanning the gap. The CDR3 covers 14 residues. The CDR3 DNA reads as TGTGCCAGCAGCGAACAGGGTGGAGTTTCGGAGCAGTACTTC. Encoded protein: CASSEQGGVSEQYF. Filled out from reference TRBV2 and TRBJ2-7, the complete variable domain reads EPEVTQTPSHQVTQMGQEVILRCVPISNHLYFYWYRQILGQKVEFLVSFYNNEISEKSEIFDDQFSVERPDGSNFTLKIRSTKLEDSAMYFCASSEQGGVSEQYFGPGTRLTVT.

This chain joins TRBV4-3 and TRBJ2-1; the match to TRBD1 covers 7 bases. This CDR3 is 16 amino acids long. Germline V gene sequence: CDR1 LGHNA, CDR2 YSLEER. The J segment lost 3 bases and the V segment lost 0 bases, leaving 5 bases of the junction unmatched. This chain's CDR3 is CASSQDGTVSYNEQFF. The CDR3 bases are TGCGCCAGCAGCCAAGATGGGACAGTCAGCTACAATGAGCAGTTCTTC.

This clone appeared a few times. The CDR3 region has the DNA TGTGCCAGCAATTCAGGGCGCGCCACTGAAGCTTTCTTT. This encodes CASNSGRATEAFF. This chain connects TRBV9 to TRBJ1-1, with D possibly being TRBD1 (5 bases). CDR1 is SGDLS, CDR2 YYNGEE, per germline. Deletions cut 6 bases from V and 4 bases from J, with 13 bases between. This CDR3 is built from 13 residues.

The CDR3 loop reads CAIRGQGSYEQYF. In nucleotides, the CDR3 is TGTGCCATCAGGGGACAGGGGAGCTACGAGCAGTACTTC. This rearrangement joins TRBV10-3 to TRBJ2-7; 10 bases are a match to TRBD1. From germline, CDR1 is ENHRY and CDR2 SYGVKD. V was clipped by 6 bases and J by 3 bases; unmatched bases: 2. This CDR3 spans 13 amino acids.

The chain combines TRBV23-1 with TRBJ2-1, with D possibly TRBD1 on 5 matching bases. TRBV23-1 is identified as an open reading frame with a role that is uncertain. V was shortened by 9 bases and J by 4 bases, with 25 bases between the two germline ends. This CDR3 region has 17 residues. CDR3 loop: CARFHSSQGLIYNEQFF. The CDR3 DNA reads TGCGCCAGATTTCACTCTAGTCAGGGCCTTATTTACAATGAGCAGTTCTTC.

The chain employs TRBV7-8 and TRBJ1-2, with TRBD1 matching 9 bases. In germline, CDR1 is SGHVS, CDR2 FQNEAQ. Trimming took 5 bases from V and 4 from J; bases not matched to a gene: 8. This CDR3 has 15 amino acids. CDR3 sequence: CASSRGQGAPYGYTF. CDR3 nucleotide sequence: TGTGCCAGCAGCAGGGGACAGGGCGCCCCCTATGGCTACACCTTC. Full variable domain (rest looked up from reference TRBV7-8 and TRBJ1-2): GAGVSQSPRYKVAKRGQDVALRCDPISGHVSLFWYQQALGQGPEFLTYFQNEAQLDKSGLPSDRFFAERPEGSVSTLKIQRTQQEDSAVYLCASSRGQGAPYGYTFGSGTRLTVV.

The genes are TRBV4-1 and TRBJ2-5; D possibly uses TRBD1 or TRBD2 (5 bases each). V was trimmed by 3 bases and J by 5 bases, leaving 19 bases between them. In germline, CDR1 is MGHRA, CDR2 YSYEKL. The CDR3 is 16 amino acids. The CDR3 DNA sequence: TGCGCCAGCAGCCAGGAGGATATGACAGATTTGGAGACCCAGTACTTC. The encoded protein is CASSQEDMTDLETQYF.

The CDR3 protein is CASSEVFRQGQAFF. The DNA for the CDR3 is TGTGCCAGCAGTGAAGTTTTCAGACAGGGGCAAGCTTTCTTT. This chain connects TRBV2 to TRBJ1-1; TRBD1 matches at 8 bases. V dropped 1 base and J dropped 9; count of bases not matched to a gene: 7. CDR1 is SNHLY and CDR2 is FYNNEI in the germline V gene. This CDR3 has 14 residues. Using reference TRBV2 and TRBJ1-1 for the parts outside the CDR3, the full variable domain is EPEVTQTPSHQVTQMGQEVILRCVPISNHLYFYWYRQILGQKVEFLVSFYNNEISEKSEIFDDQFSVERPDGSNFTLKIRSTKLEDSAMYFCASSEVFRQGQAFFGQGTRLTVV.

CDR3 coding DNA: TGTGCCTCCTTCGGGACTAGCGGGAGTTTCTACAATGAGCAGTTCTTC. It is translated as CASFGTSGSFYNEQFF. V gene TRBV19 combines with J gene TRBJ2-1; 14 bases fit TRBD2. V lost 11 bases to trimming and J lost 3 bases; unmatched junction nucleotides: 9. The CDR3 runs to 16 residues. The germline V gene encodes CDR1 LNHDA and CDR2 SQIVND (reference sequence).

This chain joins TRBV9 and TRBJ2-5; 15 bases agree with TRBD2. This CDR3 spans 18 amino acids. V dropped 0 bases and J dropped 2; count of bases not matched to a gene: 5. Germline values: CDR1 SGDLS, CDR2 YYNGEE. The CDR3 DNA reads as TGTGCCAGCAGCGTAGGGGGACTAGCGGGAGGCCGTCAAGAGACCCAGTACTTC. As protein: CASSVGGLAGGRQETQYF.

CDR3 loop: CASSLGLALSTDTQYF. For the CDR3, the DNA is TGTGCCAGCAGCTTAGGACTAGCGCTTAGCACAGATACGCAGTATTTT. V and J are TRBV7-9 and TRBJ2-3, with 8 bases that match TRBD2. Trimming removed 1 base from V and 0 bases from J; junction bases left unmatched: 3. Germline V gene sequence: CDR1 SEHNR, CDR2 FQNEAQ (reference sequence). The CDR3 loop spans 16 amino acids.

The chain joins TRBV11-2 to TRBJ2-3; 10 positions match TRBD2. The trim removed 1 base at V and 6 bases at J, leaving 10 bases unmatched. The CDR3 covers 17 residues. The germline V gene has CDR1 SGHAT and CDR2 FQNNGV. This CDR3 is CASSLVLLAGIGDTQYF. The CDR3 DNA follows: TGTGCCAGCAGCTTAGTTTTACTAGCGGGAATAGGGGATACGCAGTATTTT.

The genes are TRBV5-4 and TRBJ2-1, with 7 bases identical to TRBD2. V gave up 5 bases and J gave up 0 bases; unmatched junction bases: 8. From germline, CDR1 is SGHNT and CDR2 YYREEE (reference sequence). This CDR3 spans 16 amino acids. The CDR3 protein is CASRSGTTSSYNEQFF. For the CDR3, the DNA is TGTGCCAGCAGATCCGGGACTACAAGCTCCTACAATGAGCAGTTCTTC.

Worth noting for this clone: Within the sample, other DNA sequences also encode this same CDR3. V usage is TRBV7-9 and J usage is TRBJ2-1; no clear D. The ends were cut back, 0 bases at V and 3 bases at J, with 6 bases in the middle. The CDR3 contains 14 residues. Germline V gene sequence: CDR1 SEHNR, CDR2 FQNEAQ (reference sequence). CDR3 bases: TGTGCCAGCAGCTTAGCCGGCGGCTACAATGAGCAGTTCTTC. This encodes CASSLAGGYNEQFF. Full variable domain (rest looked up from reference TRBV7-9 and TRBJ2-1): DTGVSQNPRHKITKRGQNVTFRCDPISEHNRLYWYRQTLGQGPEFLTYFQNEAQLEKSRLLSDRFSAERPKGSFSTLEIQRTEQGDSAMYLCASSLAGGYNEQFFGPGTRLTVL.

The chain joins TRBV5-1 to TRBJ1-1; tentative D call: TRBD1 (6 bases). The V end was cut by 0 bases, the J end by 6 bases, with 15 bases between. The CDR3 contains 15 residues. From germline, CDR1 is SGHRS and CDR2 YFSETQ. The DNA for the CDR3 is TGCGCCAGCAGCTTGGTCCCCACAGGGAATGCTGAAGCTTTCTTT. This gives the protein CASSLVPTGNAEAFF.

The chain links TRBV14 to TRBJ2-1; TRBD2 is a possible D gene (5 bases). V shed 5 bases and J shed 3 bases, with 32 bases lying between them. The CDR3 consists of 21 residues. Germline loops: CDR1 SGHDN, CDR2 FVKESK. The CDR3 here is CASSAPQPSGNYYWVYNEQFF. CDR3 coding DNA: TGTGCCAGCAGCGCCCCTCAACCATCGGGAAATTATTATTGGGTCTACAATGAGCAGTTCTTC.

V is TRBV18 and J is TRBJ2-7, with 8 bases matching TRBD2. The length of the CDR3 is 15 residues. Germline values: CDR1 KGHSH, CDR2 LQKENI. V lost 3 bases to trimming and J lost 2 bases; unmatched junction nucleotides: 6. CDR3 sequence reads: CASSPGAGGTYEQYF. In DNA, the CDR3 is TGTGCCAGCTCACCGGGTGCGGGAGGTACCTACGAGCAGTACTTC. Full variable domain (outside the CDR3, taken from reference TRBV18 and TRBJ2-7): NAGVMQNPRHLVRRRGQEARLRCSPMKGHSHVYWYRQLPEEGLKFMVYLQKENIIDESGMPKERFSAEFPKEGPSILRIQQVVRGDSAAYFCASSPGAGGTYEQYFGPGTRLTVT.

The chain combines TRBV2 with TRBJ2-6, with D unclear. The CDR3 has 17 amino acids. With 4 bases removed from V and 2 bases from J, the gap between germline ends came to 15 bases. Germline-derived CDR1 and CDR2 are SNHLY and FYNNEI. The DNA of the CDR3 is TGTGCCAGCAGTGGGATTTGGACGTTAACTGGGGCCAACGTCCTGACTTTC. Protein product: CASSGIWTLTGANVLTF.

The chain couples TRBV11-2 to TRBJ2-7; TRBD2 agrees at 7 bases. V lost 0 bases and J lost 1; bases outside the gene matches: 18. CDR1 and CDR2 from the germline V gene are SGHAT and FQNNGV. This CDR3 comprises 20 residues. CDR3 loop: CASSLDQAGRFLASSYEQYF. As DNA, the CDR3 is TGTGCCAGCAGCTTAGATCAAGCGGGACGGTTTCTGGCATCTTCCTACGAGCAGTACTTC.

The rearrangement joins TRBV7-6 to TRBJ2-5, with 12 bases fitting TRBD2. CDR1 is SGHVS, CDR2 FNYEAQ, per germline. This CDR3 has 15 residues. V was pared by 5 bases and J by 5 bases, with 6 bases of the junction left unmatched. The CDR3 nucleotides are TGTGCCAGCAGCCTTCTAGCGGGAGGGCGGGAGACCCAGTACTTC. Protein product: CASSLLAGGRETQYF.

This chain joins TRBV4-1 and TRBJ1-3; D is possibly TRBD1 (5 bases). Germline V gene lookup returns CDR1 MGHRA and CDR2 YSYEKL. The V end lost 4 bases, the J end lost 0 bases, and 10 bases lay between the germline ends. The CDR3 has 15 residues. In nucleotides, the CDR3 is TGCGCCAGCAGCCTGGCAGGGAGCTCTGGAAACACCATATATTTT. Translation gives CASSLAGSSGNTIYF.